These 15 T cell receptor beta chains were sequenced from one sample in a study of OX40 agonist ivuxolimab in advanced cancers. Sequenced by immunoSEQ multiplex PCR; TCRdb stores in-frame clones only, minus some. The sample carries about 69,000 clones, over 60% recorded once. Sample: CD4+ or CD8+ T cells sorted from blood, taken in a trial of the OX40 agonist ivuxolimab. All receptors derive from an adult with an advanced solid tumor such as melanoma, head and neck, liver or kidney cancer.

This chain uses TRBV28 with TRBJ2-1; maybe TRBD2 (5 bases). V was trimmed by 7 bases and J by 4 bases, leaving 11 bases between them. The CDR3 extends over 13 amino acids. Germline CDR1 reads MDHEN; CDR2 reads SYDVKM. In DNA, the CDR3 is TGTGCCAGCACCGTACAGCGGTACAATGAGCAGTTCTTC. Its translation is CASTVQRYNEQFF. The full variable domain, its missing parts supplied by reference TRBV28 and TRBJ2-1, is DVKVTQSSRYLVKRTGEKVFLECVQDMDHENMFWYRQDPGLGLRLIYFSYDVKMKEKGDIPEGYSVSREKKERFSLILESASTNQTSMYLCASTVQRYNEQFFGPGTRLTVL.

This chain connects TRBV6-1 to TRBJ2-2, with no clear D. V lost 4 bases and J 3 bases, leaving 9 bases between the germline ends. Germline V gene data show CDR1 as MNHNS and CDR2 as SASEGT. The CDR3 contains 14 residues. CDR3 sequence (DNA): TGTGCCAGCAGTGTTCTGGATGACACCGGGGAGCTGTTTTTT. Translation gives CASSVLDDTGELFF.

The rearrangement joins TRBV7-9 to TRBJ1-5; no firm D call. Trimming removed 1 base at V and 0 bases at J, with 10 bases between. The CDR3 runs to 16 residues. From germline, CDR1 is SEHNR and CDR2 FQNEAQ (reference sequence). The DNA of the CDR3 is TGTGCCAGCAGCTTAGGACGGGGAAATAGCAATCAGCCCCAGCATTTT. Its protein product is CASSLGRGNSNQPQHF.

This chain uses TRBV6-6 with TRBJ1-4, with D tentatively TRBD1 (6 bases). The germline V gene encodes CDR1 MNHNY and CDR2 SVGAGI (reference sequence). The CDR3 is 14 amino acids. With 9 bases removed from V and 6 bases from J, the gap between germline ends came to 17 bases. The CDR3 sequence is CASLNGGRHEKLFF. CDR3 in DNA: TGTGCCAGTCTGAACGGGGGGCGTCATGAAAAACTGTTTTTT.

This chain links TRBV28 with TRBJ2-3; no clear D. Germline values: CDR1 MDHEN, CDR2 SYDVKM. This CDR3 has 14 residues. Trimming removed 8 bases from V and 3 bases from J, with 15 bases in between. In DNA form, the CDR3 reads TGTGCCAGCCGCAAGCCAGACCCGACAGATACGCAGTATTTT. This sequence encodes CASRKPDPTDTQYF.

The chain employs TRBV10-1 and TRBJ2-7; TRBD1 aligns across 10 bases. The trim removed 3 bases at V and 2 bases at J, leaving 7 bases unmatched. Germline CDR1 is WNHNN and CDR2 is SYGVQD (reference sequence). The CDR3 is made up of 16 amino acids. The CDR3: CASSDLGTGEPYEQYF. The CDR3 DNA reads as TGCGCCAGCAGTGATCTCGGGACAGGGGAACCCTACGAGCAGTACTTC.

V and J are TRBV6-5 and TRBJ1-2; TRBD1 matches 7 bases. The CDR3 loop spans 14 amino acids. After removal of 6 bases from V and 6 bases from J, the junction contained 10 bases not matched to a gene. The germline gives CDR1 MNHEY, CDR2 SVGAGI. This CDR3 reads CASRTKGAVNGYTF. In DNA, the CDR3 is TGTGCCAGCAGAACGAAGGGGGCGGTGAATGGCTACACCTTC.

This clone occurred once. The rearrangement uses TRBV10-3 and TRBJ1-3; possibly TRBD1 for D (6 bases). Germline V CDR1 and CDR2: ENHRY, SYGVKD. The V gene lost 5 bases and the J gene lost 0 bases, with 20 bases spanning the gap. The CDR3 runs to 18 residues. The DNA of the CDR3 is TGTGCCATCAGTCATCCCGGGGGACACCTACTCTCTGGAAACACCATATATTTT. It is translated as CAISHPGGHLLSGNTIYF.

This rearrangement joins TRBV21-1 to TRBJ1-5. TRBV21-1 is marked as a pseudogene. This CDR3 has 13 residues. CDR3 DNA sequence: TGTGCCAGCAGCCGGTCCCGCAATCAGCCCCAGCATTTT. Amino acids: CASSRSRNQPQHF.

J is TRBJ1-6 and V is TRBV11-2; 9 bases are shared with TRBD1. The CDR3 sequence is 17 residues long. Germline CDR1 and CDR2: SGHAT and FQNNGV. V gave up 0 bases and J gave up 9 bases; unmatched junction bases: 9. The CDR3 is CASSLDPRTGVRSPLHF. The CDR3 nucleotides read TGTGCCAGCAGCTTAGATCCCCGGACAGGGGTTCGTTCACCCCTCCACTTT.

This clone was observed a handful of times. The CDR3 region is CASTPNPGNSPLHF. The CDR3 nucleotides read TGTGCCAGCACTCCGAACCCAGGGAATTCACCCCTCCACTTT. The chain has TRBV6-4 and TRBJ1-6, with a possible D match to TRBD1 (5 bases). Germline assignment: CDR1 MRHNA and CDR2 SNTAGT. The CDR3 has 14 residues. V was pared by 7 bases and J by 7 bases, with 14 bases between.

The V gene is TRBV6-6, the J gene TRBJ2-7, with TRBD2 matching over 7 bases. This CDR3 has 13 amino acids. After removal of 7 bases from V and 2 bases from J, the junction contained 5 bases not matched to a gene. The germline gives CDR1 MNHNY, CDR2 SVGAGI (reference sequence). CDR3 bases: TGTGCCAGCAAGCCTAGCGGAGCCTACGAGCAGTACTTC. Amino acid sequence: CASKPSGAYEQYF.

Concerning this clone itself: Mismatch with germline at one junction end may stem from a read error. The rearrangement joins TRBV23-1 to TRBJ2-6; no clear D. TRBV23-1 is identified as an open reading frame with a role that is uncertain. There are 15 residues in the CDR3. CDR3 protein: CASNQVHSGANVLTF. In DNA, the CDR3 is TGCGCCAGCAATCAAGTTCACTCTGGGGCCAACGTCCTGACTTTC.

The chain recombines TRBV28 with TRBJ2-7; 11 nucleotides line up with TRBD2. The CDR3 consists of 14 residues. The trim removed 5 bases at V and 9 bases at J, leaving 9 bases unmatched. Germline V gives CDR1 MDHEN, CDR2 SYDVKM. Here the CDR3 DNA reads TGTGCCAGCAGTCCGACTAGCGGGGCCTTTGGGCAGTACTTC. Its translation: CASSPTSGAFGQYF. Filled out from reference TRBV28 and TRBJ2-7, the complete variable domain reads DVKVTQSSRYLVKRTGEKVFLECVQDMDHENMFWYRQDPGLGLRLIYFSYDVKMKEKGDIPEGYSVSREKKERFSLILESASTNQTSMYLCASSPTSGAFGQYFGPGTRLTVT.

The chain employs TRBV9 and TRBJ2-3, with TRBD2 matching 8 bases. The CDR3 is 14 amino acids. Germline V gives CDR1 SGDLS, CDR2 YYNGEE. V lost 3 bases to trimming and J lost 1 base; unmatched junction nucleotides: 1. The CDR3 region has the DNA TGTGCCAGCAGCGAGACTAGCGGCACAGATACGCAGTATTTT. Protein product: CASSETSGTDTQYF.